Listed below are T cell receptor beta chains from one sample, sequenced in a study of blood T cell repertoires in COVID-19. Clones were sequenced by immunoSEQ multiplex PCR, and TCRdb holds only the in-frame ones, with some missing. The sample has roughly 80,000 clones, about 83% seen once; the top ten hold about 5.3%. Specimen: peripheral blood. These receptors were taken from a woman older than 75 with active or convalescent COVID-19. CDR3s include the opening cysteine and the closing phenylalanine or tryptophan. The D gene is left open where the match is weak. Part of the rows lack a size; the others show once, few, many or a class for expanded clones.

DNA: TGTGCCAGCAGTTTATTAGGCGGGGGGAGCACAGATACGCAGTATTTT
CDR3: CASSLLGGGSTDTQYF
V: TRBV28
D: TRBD2
size: once
J: TRBJ2-3

DNA: TGCGCCAGCAGCTTTCGACCGGGGGGGAGCACTGAAGCTTTCTTT
CDR3: CASSFRPGGSTEAFF
V: TRBV5-1
D: .
size: .
J: TRBJ1-1

DNA: TGTGCCAGCAGCCGCCGACAGGGGAGGTCAGGAGATACGCAGTATTTT
CDR3: CASSRRQGRSGDTQYF
V: TRBV3-1/TRBV3-2
D: TRBD1
size: .
J: TRBJ2-3

DNA: TGTGCCAGCAGATGGACTAGCGGTTCCTACGAGCAGTACTTC
CDR3: CASRWTSGSYEQYF
V: TRBV28
D: TRBD2
size: few
J: TRBJ2-7

DNA: TGTGCCAGCTCACCCGGGGGAGGTGTGCGCGATACGCAGTATTTT
CDR3: CASSPGGGVRDTQYF
V: TRBV18
D: .
size: .
J: TRBJ2-3

DNA: TGTGCCAGCTTAAGAGACAGGGCCAACTATGGCTACACCTTC
CDR3: CASLRDRANYGYTF
V: TRBV7-2
D: TRBD1
size: .
J: TRBJ1-2

DNA: TGTGCCAGCACCCCTGCAGGGACAGGTGGTAAGCAGTTCTTC
CDR3: CASTPAGTGGKQFF
V: TRBV7-2
D: TRBD1
size: .
J: TRBJ2-1

DNA: TGCGCCAGCAGCTCGGGCCCGCTGGGACAGGGGGGCTACGAGCAGTACTTC
CDR3: CASSSGPLGQGGYEQYF
V: TRBV5-1
D: TRBD1
size: .
J: TRBJ2-7

DNA: TGTGCCAGCAGCCAAGATCCATGGGGACAGCCGAGCTCCTATAATTCACCCCTCCACTTT
CDR3: CASSQDPWGQPSSYNSPLHF
V: TRBV3-1/TRBV3-2
D: TRBD1
size: .
J: TRBJ1-6

DNA: TGTGCCAGCAGTCCCCAACAGGGAGGGAATGAGCAGTTCTTC
CDR3: CASSPQQGGNEQFF
V: TRBV28
D: .
size: .
J: TRBJ2-1

DNA: TGTGCCAGCAGTAGACAGGGATCCCTTTTCTACGAGCAGTACTTC
CDR3: CASSRQGSLFYEQYF
V: TRBV28
D: TRBD1
size: .
J: TRBJ2-7

DNA: TGTGCCAGTCGGGACAGCTCCACAGATACGCAGTATTTT
CDR3: CASRDSSTDTQYF
V: TRBV28
D: TRBD1
size: .
J: TRBJ2-3

DNA: TGTGCCAGCTCACCACCGAACAGGGGCAATCAGCCCCAGCATTTT
CDR3: CASSPPNRGNQPQHF
V: TRBV18
D: .
size: .
J: TRBJ1-5

DNA: TGTGCCAGCAGCGTAGCTGCGGGGGGCAACGAGCAGTTCTTC
CDR3: CASSVAAGGNEQFF
V: TRBV9
D: TRBD2
size: .
J: TRBJ2-1

DNA: TGTGCCAGCAGTGACCCAGTAACCAAAAACATTCAGTACTTC
CDR3: CASSDPVTKNIQYF
V: TRBV2
D: .
size: .
J: TRBJ2-4

DNA: TGTGCCAGCAGTTACAGTCTACCCACAGATACGCAGTATTTT
CDR3: CASSYSLPTDTQYF
V: TRBV6-2/TRBV6-3
D: .
size: .
J: TRBJ2-3

DNA: TGTGCCACCCAAGGACAGGGCGGCTATGGCTACACCTTC
CDR3: CATQGQGGYGYTF
V: TRBV24-1
D: TRBD1
size: .
J: TRBJ1-2

DNA: TGTGCCAGCAGCTTTTCAATCGAAGCTTTCTTT
CDR3: CASSFSIEAFF
V: TRBV7-2
D: .
size: .
J: TRBJ1-1

DNA: TGTGCCAGCAGTGAATTAAACTCTGCCCGGTCCACAGATACGCAGTATTTT
CDR3: CASSELNSARSTDTQYF
V: TRBV2
D: .
size: once
J: TRBJ2-3

DNA: TGTGCCAGCAGCTTAGATCGGGGCTCCTACAATGAGCAGTTCTTC
CDR3: CASSLDRGSYNEQFF
V: TRBV7-7
D: .
size: .
J: TRBJ2-1

DNA: TGTGCCAGCAGCTTAAGGTCGGGACTCGGAAAAACCGGGGAGCTGTTTTTT
CDR3: CASSLRSGLGKTGELFF
V: TRBV7-2
D: .
size: .
J: TRBJ2-2

DNA: TGTGCCAGCAGCTTGGACCGGGACACCCTACTTTTT
CDR3: CASSLDRDTLLF
V: TRBV7-2
D: .
size: .
J: TRBJ1-4

DNA: TGTGCCAGCAGCGTCAGGGGGCAAGTCACTGAAGCTTTCTTT
CDR3: CASSVRGQVTEAFF
V: TRBV9
D: TRBD1
size: .
J: TRBJ1-1

DNA: TGTGCCACCAGCCCCCGGACAGTTTCACCCCTCCACTTT
CDR3: CATSPRTVSPLHF
V: TRBV15
D: .
size: .
J: TRBJ1-6

DNA: TGTGCCAGCAGCTTAGGGACTAGCGGGGGACAAGAGACCCAGTACTTC
CDR3: CASSLGTSGGQETQYF
V: TRBV7-2
D: TRBD2
size: .
J: TRBJ2-5

DNA: TGTGCCAGCAGCTCCCCAGGGTTTAAACAGGACGAGCAGTACTTC
CDR3: CASSSPGFKQDEQYF
V: TRBV5-4
D: .
size: .
J: TRBJ2-7

DNA: TGTGCCAGCAGTTCCCCGGGGGTCATGCTGGATGGCTACACCTTC
CDR3: CASSSPGVMLDGYTF
V: TRBV28
D: .
size: .
J: TRBJ1-2

DNA: .
CDR3: CASSLGQGVGTGNF
V: TRBV5-4
D: .
size: .
J: TRBJ2-7

DNA: TGTGCCAGCAGCTTACCCGGGGGAGGCACAGATACGCAGTATTTT
CDR3: CASSLPGGGTDTQYF
V: TRBV13
D: .
size: .
J: TRBJ2-3

DNA: TGTGCCAGCAGCTTAGCCCAGGGATATGGCTACACCTTC
CDR3: CASSLAQGYGYTF
V: TRBV7-9
D: .
size: .
J: TRBJ1-2

DNA: TGTGCCAGCAGTCTCACTACAGGGTACACCGGGGAGCTGTTTTTT
CDR3: CASSLTTGYTGELFF
V: TRBV27
D: .
size: few
J: TRBJ2-2

DNA: TGTGCCAGCAGCTTGGGGACTAGCGGGAGTAACTACGAGCAGTACTTC
CDR3: CASSLGTSGSNYEQYF
V: TRBV5-6
D: TRBD2
size: .
J: TRBJ2-7

DNA: TGCGCCAGCAGCTTGGGAGCTAGCGGAGCTCGCCAAGAGACCCAGTACTTC
CDR3: CASSLGASGARQETQYF
V: TRBV5-1
D: TRBD2
size: .
J: TRBJ2-5

DNA: TGTGCCAGCAGTTTCTCGGGACACCCCTACAATGAGCAGTTCTTC
CDR3: CASSFSGHPYNEQFF
V: TRBV27
D: .
size: .
J: TRBJ2-1

DNA: TGTGCCAGCAGCTTAATAGGCGGGTCCCCCACAGATACGCAGTATTTT
CDR3: CASSLIGGSPTDTQYF
V: TRBV7-3
D: .
size: .
J: TRBJ2-3